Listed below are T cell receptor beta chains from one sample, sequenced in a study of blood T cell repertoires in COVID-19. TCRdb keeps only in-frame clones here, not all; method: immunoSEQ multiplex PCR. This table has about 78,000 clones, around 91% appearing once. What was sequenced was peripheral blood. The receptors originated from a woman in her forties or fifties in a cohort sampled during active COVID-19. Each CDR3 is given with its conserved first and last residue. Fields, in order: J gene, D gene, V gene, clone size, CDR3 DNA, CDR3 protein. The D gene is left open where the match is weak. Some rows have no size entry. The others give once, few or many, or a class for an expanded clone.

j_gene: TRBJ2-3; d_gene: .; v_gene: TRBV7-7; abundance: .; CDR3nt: TGTGCTAGCAGCTTAGGCGCGGGGTCCGCGGATACGCAGTATTTT; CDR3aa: CASSLGAGSADTQYF
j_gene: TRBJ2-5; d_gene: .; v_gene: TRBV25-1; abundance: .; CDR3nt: TGTGCCAGCAGTGAATCCGAAGAGACCCAGTACTTC; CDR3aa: CASSESEETQYF
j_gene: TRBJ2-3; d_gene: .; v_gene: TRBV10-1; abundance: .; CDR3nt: TGCGCCAGCAGTGAAGCCCAAGACATAAAGAAGTATTTT; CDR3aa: CASSEAQDIKKYF
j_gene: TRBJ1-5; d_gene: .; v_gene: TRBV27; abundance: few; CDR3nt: TGTGCCAGCAGTTGGACAGCGGACAGCAATCAGCCCCAGCATTTT; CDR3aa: CASSWTADSNQPQHF
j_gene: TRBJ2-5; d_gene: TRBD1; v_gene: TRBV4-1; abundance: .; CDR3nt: TGCGCCAGCAGCCAACCCGGGACAGGGCCTTGGGAGACCCAGTACTTC; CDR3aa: CASSQPGTGPWETQYF
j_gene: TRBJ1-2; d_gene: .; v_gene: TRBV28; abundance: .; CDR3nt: TGTGCCAGCATAAAGGGAGGGCCCTCCGTTCTTGGCTACACCTTC; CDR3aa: CASIKGGPSVLGYTF
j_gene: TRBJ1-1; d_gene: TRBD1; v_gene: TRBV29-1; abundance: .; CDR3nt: TGCAGCGTAGGAGTCGGACAGGCGGGAACTGAAGCTTTCTTT; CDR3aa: CSVGVGQAGTEAFF
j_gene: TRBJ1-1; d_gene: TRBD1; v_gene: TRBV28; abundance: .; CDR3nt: TGTGCCAGCAGTCCAGGGGGCGCGGGGGACACTGAAGCTTTCTTT; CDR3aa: CASSPGGAGDTEAFF
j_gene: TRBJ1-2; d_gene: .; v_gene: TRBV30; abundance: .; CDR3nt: TGTGCCTCCTTCCGGGATAACTATGGCTACACCTTC; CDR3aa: CASFRDNYGYTF
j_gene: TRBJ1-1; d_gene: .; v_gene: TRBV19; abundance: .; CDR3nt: TGTGCCAGTAGTCCGTCGGACAGTCCAATGAACACTGAAGCTTTCTTT; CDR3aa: CASSPSDSPMNTEAFF
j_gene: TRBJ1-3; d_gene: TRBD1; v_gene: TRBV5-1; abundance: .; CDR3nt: TGCGCCAGCAGCCTCGGGACAGAGAGAAACACCATATATTTT; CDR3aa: CASSLGTERNTIYF
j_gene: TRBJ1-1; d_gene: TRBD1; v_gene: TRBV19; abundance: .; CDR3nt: TGTGCCAGTAGTGGGAGGACAGGGGAGGGGAACACTGAAGCTTTCTTT; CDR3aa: CASSGRTGEGNTEAFF
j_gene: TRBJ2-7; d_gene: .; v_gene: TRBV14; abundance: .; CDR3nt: TGTGCCAGCAGCCACCCAGGGTTTGACCACGAGCAGTACTTC; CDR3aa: CASSHPGFDHEQYF
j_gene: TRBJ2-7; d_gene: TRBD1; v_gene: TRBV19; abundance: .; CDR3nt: TGTGCCAGTAGTATAGGACAGGGGGTATCCTACGAGCAGTACTTC; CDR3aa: CASSIGQGVSYEQYF
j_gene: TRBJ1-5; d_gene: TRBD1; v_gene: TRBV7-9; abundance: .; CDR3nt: TGTGCCAGCAGCTCGCAGGGGGCGAGCCAGCCCCAGCATTTT; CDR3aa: CASSSQGASQPQHF
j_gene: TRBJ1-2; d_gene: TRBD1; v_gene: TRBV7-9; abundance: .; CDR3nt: TGTGCCAGCAGCTTACGCAGGACAGGGGACGTCGGTGGCTACACCTTC; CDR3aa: CASSLRRTGDVGGYTF
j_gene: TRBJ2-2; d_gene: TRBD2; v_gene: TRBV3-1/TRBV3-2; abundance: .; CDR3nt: TGTGCCAGCAGCTCCGGACTAGCGGGAGGTCCCGGGGAGCTGTTTTTT; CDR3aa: CASSSGLAGGPGELFF
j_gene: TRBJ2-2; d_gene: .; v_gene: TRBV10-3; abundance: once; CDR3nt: TGTGCCATCAGTGAGTCATGGGGGGAGATCAACACCGGGGAGCTGTTTTTT; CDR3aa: CAISESWGEINTGELFF
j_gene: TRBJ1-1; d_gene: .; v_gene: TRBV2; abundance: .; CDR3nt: TGTGCCACCGGGGAGGGGGAGGGCACTGAAGCTTTCTTT; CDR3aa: CATGEGEGTEAFF
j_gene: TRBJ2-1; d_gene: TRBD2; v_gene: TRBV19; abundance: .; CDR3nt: TGTGCCAGTAGTATCCGTCAGACTAGCGGGGGGACGGATGAGCAGTTCTTC; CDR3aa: CASSIRQTSGGTDEQFF
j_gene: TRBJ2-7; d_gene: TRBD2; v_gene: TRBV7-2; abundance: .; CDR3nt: TGTGCCAGCAGCCCCGTCGAGGCGGGAGGGAACGAGCAGTACTTC; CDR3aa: CASSPVEAGGNEQYF
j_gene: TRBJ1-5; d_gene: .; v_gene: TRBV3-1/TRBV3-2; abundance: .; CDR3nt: TGTGCCAGCAGCCAAGAGGGTGGGGCAGGGAGCAATCAGCCCCAGCATTTT; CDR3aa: CASSQEGGAGSNQPQHF
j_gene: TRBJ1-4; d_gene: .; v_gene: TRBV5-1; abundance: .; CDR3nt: TGCGCCAGCAGCGAGACAGTTAATGAAAAACTGTTTTTT; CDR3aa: CASSETVNEKLFF
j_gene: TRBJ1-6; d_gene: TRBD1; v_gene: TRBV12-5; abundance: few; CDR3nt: TGTGCTAGTGGTTTGGTACGGGGGAAAAAGGACAGGGCCGACCTCGAGGGTTCACCCCTCCACTTT; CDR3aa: CASGLVRGKKDRADLEGSPLHF
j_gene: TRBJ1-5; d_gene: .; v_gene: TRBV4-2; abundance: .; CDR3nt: TGTGCCAGCAGCCAAGGCACCAGTCAGCCCCAGCATTTT; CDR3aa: CASSQGTSQPQHF
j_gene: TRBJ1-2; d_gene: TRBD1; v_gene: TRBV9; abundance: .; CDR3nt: TGTGCCAGCAGCGCCTCTGGGACAGGGGACGCCGATAGCTACACCTTC; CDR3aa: CASSASGTGDADSYTF
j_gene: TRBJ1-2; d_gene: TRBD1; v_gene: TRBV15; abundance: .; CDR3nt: TGTGCCACCAGCAGATCCAGGGGGACCGGACTAGGCTACACCTTC; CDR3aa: CATSRSRGTGLGYTF
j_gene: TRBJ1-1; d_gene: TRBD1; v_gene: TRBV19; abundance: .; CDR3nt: TGTGCCAGCAGGCTTTCTCTGGGACAGGGGGACACTGAAGCTTTCTTT; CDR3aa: CASRLSLGQGDTEAFF
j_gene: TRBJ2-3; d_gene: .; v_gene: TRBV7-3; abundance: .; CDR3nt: TGTGCCAGCAGCCCGTACGGAGATACGCAGTATTTT; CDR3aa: CASSPYGDTQYF